This is a list of T cell receptor beta chains from one sample in a study of cytomegalovirus exposure and HLA in healthy donors. Method: immunoSEQ multiplex PCR; TCRdb's copy keeps in-frame clones and lacks some. The top ten clones hold 3% of a sample with 130,000 to 150,000 clones, about three quarters of them seen once. The sample was PBMCs. These receptors came from a man aged 40-55 years in good health and CMV-seropositive. Each CDR3 is given with its conserved first and last residue. Fields, in order: D gene, clone size, J gene, V gene, CDR3 DNA, CDR3 protein. A D gene is named only where the DNA matches it firmly. A row's size may be missing; if present it is once, few, many or a size class.

d_gene: NA; abundance: NA; j_gene: TRBJ1-5; v_gene: TRBV27; CDR3nt: TGTGCCAGCAGACCGGGACACGGCAATCAGCCCCAGCATTTT; CDR3aa: CASRPGHGNQPQHF
d_gene: NA; abundance: few; j_gene: TRBJ1-3; v_gene: TRBV6-6; CDR3nt: TGTGCCAGCGCTGACATCCCTTCTGGAAACACCATATATTTT; CDR3aa: CASADIPSGNTIYF
d_gene: NA; abundance: NA; j_gene: TRBJ2-1; v_gene: TRBV4-1; CDR3nt: TGCGCCAGCAGCCAAGGGGTGACTAATGAGCAGTTCTTC; CDR3aa: CASSQGVTNEQFF
d_gene: TRBD1; abundance: few; j_gene: TRBJ1-2; v_gene: TRBV19; CDR3nt: TGTGCCAGTAGGAGAGACAGGGGTTATGGCTACACCTTC; CDR3aa: CASRRDRGYGYTF
d_gene: TRBD2; abundance: NA; j_gene: TRBJ2-1; v_gene: TRBV9; CDR3nt: TGTGCCAGCAGCCCCGATCTGGTCGGGGGACTAGCGGGAGACAATGAGCAGTTCTTC; CDR3aa: CASSPDLVGGLAGDNEQFF
d_gene: TRBD2; abundance: NA; j_gene: TRBJ2-1; v_gene: TRBV5-1; CDR3nt: TGCGCCAGCAGCTCTCTAGCGGGCCATACCATGAATGAGCAGTTCTTC; CDR3aa: CASSSLAGHTMNEQFF
d_gene: TRBD2; abundance: NA; j_gene: TRBJ2-7; v_gene: TRBV19; CDR3nt: TGTGCCAGTAGACCCGAGCTAGCGGGAGGGTCCCACGAGCAGTACTTC; CDR3aa: CASRPELAGGSHEQYF
d_gene: NA; abundance: NA; j_gene: TRBJ1-1; v_gene: TRBV2; CDR3nt: TGTGCCAGCAGTGAAGACTGGGGGGCTGAAGCTTTCTTT; CDR3aa: CASSEDWGAEAFF
d_gene: TRBD1; abundance: once; j_gene: TRBJ2-3; v_gene: TRBV6-1; CDR3nt: TGTGCCAGCCGAGCTTGGACAGGGAGCACAGATACGCAGTATTTT; CDR3aa: CASRAWTGSTDTQYF
d_gene: TRBD1; abundance: NA; j_gene: TRBJ2-5; v_gene: TRBV25-1; CDR3nt: TGTGCCAGCAGTGAATTGGGACAGGGGTGGACCCAGTACTTC; CDR3aa: CASSELGQGWTQYF
d_gene: TRBD1; abundance: NA; j_gene: TRBJ2-5; v_gene: TRBV5-1; CDR3nt: TGCGCCAGCAGCTTGGGACAGGGGGTCATTCAAGAGACCCAGTACTTC; CDR3aa: CASSLGQGVIQETQYF
d_gene: TRBD2; abundance: many; j_gene: TRBJ2-7; v_gene: TRBV7-2; CDR3nt: TGTGCCAGCAGCTTAGTTCTAGCGGGGCCCTACGAGCAGTACTTC; CDR3aa: CASSLVLAGPYEQYF
d_gene: NA; abundance: NA; j_gene: TRBJ1-1; v_gene: TRBV28; CDR3nt: TGTGCCAGCCAATCACCGTCATCTGCGACAGCGGGGGCTTTCTTT; CDR3aa: CASQSPSSATAGAFF
d_gene: NA; abundance: NA; j_gene: TRBJ2-7; v_gene: TRBV7-2; CDR3nt: TGTGCCAGCAGCTTAGGTCGAGTGTCCTACGAGCAGTACTTC; CDR3aa: CASSLGRVSYEQYF
d_gene: TRBD2; abundance: NA; j_gene: TRBJ2-3; v_gene: TRBV5-1; CDR3nt: TGCGCCAGCAGCTTGTCCCTAGCGGCAGATACGCAGTATTTT; CDR3aa: CASSLSLAADTQYF
d_gene: TRBD2; abundance: NA; j_gene: TRBJ2-7; v_gene: TRBV28; CDR3nt: TGTGCCAGCAGCCTAGAGGGACTAGCTCGGGAGCAGTACTTC; CDR3aa: CASSLEGLAREQYF
d_gene: NA; abundance: few; j_gene: TRBJ2-7; v_gene: TRBV5-1; CDR3nt: TGCGCCAGCAGCTCTGGACTCACCTCCTACGAGCAGTACTTC; CDR3aa: CASSSGLTSYEQYF
d_gene: TRBD2; abundance: NA; j_gene: TRBJ2-5; v_gene: TRBV19; CDR3nt: TGTGCCAGTAGTAGACTAGCGGGAGGGCCGGAGACCCAGTACTTC; CDR3aa: CASSRLAGGPETQYF
d_gene: NA; abundance: NA; j_gene: TRBJ2-7; v_gene: TRBV6-1; CDR3nt: TGTGCCAGCAGTGAACTGGACAGCTACGAGCAGTACTTC; CDR3aa: CASSELDSYEQYF
d_gene: TRBD2; abundance: NA; j_gene: TRBJ2-1; v_gene: TRBV6-1; CDR3nt: TGTGCCAGCAGTGGAGCGGGAGGGCCGGCAGGCTCCTACAATGAGCAGTTCTTC; CDR3aa: CASSGAGGPAGSYNEQFF
d_gene: NA; abundance: NA; j_gene: TRBJ2-5; v_gene: TRBV19; CDR3nt: TGTGCCAGTAGTATAGGGGGGGGGCGTGAGACCCAGTACTTC; CDR3aa: CASSIGGGRETQYF
d_gene: TRBD1; abundance: NA; j_gene: TRBJ1-5; v_gene: TRBV6-5; CDR3nt: TGTGCCAGCAGTGGGAACAGGGGGCGAAATCAGCCCCAGCATTTT; CDR3aa: CASSGNRGRNQPQHF
d_gene: NA; abundance: once; j_gene: TRBJ2-3; v_gene: TRBV7-2; CDR3nt: TGTGCCAGCAGCTCTTACACAGATACGCAGTATTTT; CDR3aa: CASSSYTDTQYF
d_gene: TRBD2; abundance: few; j_gene: TRBJ2-3; v_gene: TRBV5-4; CDR3nt: TGTGCCAGCAGCTTGGCTGGGACTAGCGGGAGGGCGGGCACAGATACGCAGTATTTT; CDR3aa: CASSLAGTSGRAGTDTQYF
d_gene: TRBD1; abundance: NA; j_gene: TRBJ1-1; v_gene: TRBV25-1; CDR3nt: TGTGCCAGCAGTGAAGGAGACAGGGGCACTGAAGCTTTCTTT; CDR3aa: CASSEGDRGTEAFF
d_gene: NA; abundance: NA; j_gene: TRBJ1-2; v_gene: TRBV4-1; CDR3nt: TGCGCCAGCAGCCAAGAGCGGACACTCTATGGCTACACCTTC; CDR3aa: CASSQERTLYGYTF
d_gene: NA; abundance: few; j_gene: TRBJ1-1; v_gene: TRBV6-5; CDR3nt: TGTGCCAGCAGTTACAGTTCAGGCGATCTGAACACTGAAGCTTTCTTT; CDR3aa: CASSYSSGDLNTEAFF
d_gene: TRBD1; abundance: once; j_gene: TRBJ2-7; v_gene: TRBV13; CDR3nt: TGTGCCAGCAGCTTAACAGGGGCTTCTCCCTCCTACGAGCAGTACTTC; CDR3aa: CASSLTGASPSYEQYF
d_gene: NA; abundance: NA; j_gene: TRBJ2-2; v_gene: TRBV7-9; CDR3nt: TGTGCCAGCCGGGCGGGGCAGGCAGGCGGGGAGCTGTTTTTT; CDR3aa: CASRAGQAGGELFF
d_gene: TRBD2; abundance: NA; j_gene: TRBJ2-7; v_gene: TRBV5-1; CDR3nt: TGCGCCAGCAGCCCGACTAGCGGGATAAACGAGCAGTACTTC; CDR3aa: CASSPTSGINEQYF
d_gene: NA; abundance: few; j_gene: TRBJ1-5; v_gene: TRBV30; CDR3nt: TGTGCCTGGAGTCAGGGGACGGATCAGCCCCAGCATTTT; CDR3aa: CAWSQGTDQPQHF
d_gene: NA; abundance: NA; j_gene: TRBJ2-7; v_gene: TRBV14; CDR3nt: TGTGCCAGCAGCCCGAGAGGAGGATCCTACGAGCAGTACTTC; CDR3aa: CASSPRGGSYEQYF
d_gene: NA; abundance: once; j_gene: TRBJ2-2; v_gene: TRBV10-3; CDR3nt: TGTGCCATCAGTGGTGAGATTTCGAACACCGGGGTGCTGTTTTTT; CDR3aa: CAISGEISNTGVLFF
d_gene: TRBD2; abundance: NA; j_gene: TRBJ2-7; v_gene: TRBV10-3; CDR3nt: TGTGCCATCAGTGATACCGGGACTAGCGGTACGCAGCAGTACTTC; CDR3aa: CAISDTGTSGTQQYF
d_gene: NA; abundance: NA; j_gene: TRBJ1-1; v_gene: TRBV28; CDR3nt: TGTGCCAGCAGTTTCGAGAGGTTGAGGACTGAAGCTTTCTTT; CDR3aa: CASSFERLRTEAFF
d_gene: TRBD2; abundance: NA; j_gene: TRBJ2-7; v_gene: TRBV5-1; CDR3nt: TGCGCCAGCAGCCGCGGTTCTAGCGGGAGGCCCTACGAGCAGTACTTC; CDR3aa: CASSRGSSGRPYEQYF
d_gene: NA; abundance: NA; j_gene: TRBJ1-5; v_gene: TRBV6-1; CDR3nt: TGTGCCAGCAGTGAAGGGGAGTACGTTCGCAATCAGCCCCAGCATTTT; CDR3aa: CASSEGEYVRNQPQHF
d_gene: TRBD1; abundance: few; j_gene: TRBJ1-4; v_gene: TRBV18; CDR3nt: TGTGCCAGCTCATTCACAGGGGTGAACGAAAAACTGTTTTTT; CDR3aa: CASSFTGVNEKLFF
d_gene: NA; abundance: NA; j_gene: TRBJ2-4; v_gene: TRBV4-1; CDR3nt: TGCGCCAGCAGCCAAGATACAGTTTTCGGCAAAAACATTCAGTACTTC; CDR3aa: CASSQDTVFGKNIQYF
d_gene: NA; abundance: NA; j_gene: TRBJ2-2; v_gene: TRBV28; CDR3nt: TGTGCCAGCAGTTCTAACGGGGAAATCGGGGAGCTGTTTTTT; CDR3aa: CASSSNGEIGELFF
d_gene: NA; abundance: few; j_gene: TRBJ2-5; v_gene: TRBV19; CDR3nt: TGTGCCAGTAGTATCGGGAACCAAGAGACCCAGTACTTC; CDR3aa: CASSIGNQETQYF
d_gene: TRBD1; abundance: NA; j_gene: TRBJ2-7; v_gene: TRBV7-6; CDR3nt: TGTGCCAGCAGCTTAGTGGCGACAGGGGCCCACGAGCAGTACTTC; CDR3aa: CASSLVATGAHEQYF
d_gene: NA; abundance: NA; j_gene: TRBJ2-7; v_gene: TRBV12-2; CDR3nt: TGTGCAAGTAGGGTCAGACAGGGTCCCTACGAGCAGTACTTC; CDR3aa: CASRVRQGPYEQYF
d_gene: TRBD2; abundance: NA; j_gene: TRBJ2-7; v_gene: TRBV15; CDR3nt: TGTGCCACCACCCCGACTAGCGGGAGTTCCTACGAGCAGTACTTC; CDR3aa: CATTPTSGSSYEQYF
d_gene: TRBD1; abundance: NA; j_gene: TRBJ2-7; v_gene: TRBV4-1; CDR3nt: TGCGCCAGCAGCCAAGAGGACAGGGATGACGAGCAGTACTTC; CDR3aa: CASSQEDRDDEQYF
d_gene: NA; abundance: few; j_gene: TRBJ1-1; v_gene: TRBV25-1; CDR3nt: TGTGCCAGCAGTGAACGGAACACTGAAGCTTTCTTT; CDR3aa: CASSERNTEAFF
d_gene: TRBD1; abundance: NA; j_gene: TRBJ1-6; v_gene: TRBV6-6; CDR3nt: TGTGCCACCGGGAGGGACAGCTATAATTCACCCCTCCACTTT; CDR3aa: CATGRDSYNSPLHF
d_gene: TRBD1; abundance: NA; j_gene: TRBJ2-1; v_gene: TRBV5-8; CDR3nt: TGTGCCAGCAGCTCAATCGCGGACAGGGAACAGTTCTTC; CDR3aa: CASSSIADREQFF
d_gene: TRBD1; abundance: NA; j_gene: TRBJ1-2; v_gene: TRBV25-1; CDR3nt: TGTGCCAGCAGTAGTCCCGGGACAGGGGGCAGCTATGGCTACACCTTC; CDR3aa: CASSSPGTGGSYGYTF
d_gene: TRBD1; abundance: NA; j_gene: TRBJ2-7; v_gene: TRBV9; CDR3nt: TGTGCCAGCAGCCCGAGACAGGGGGAAGCCTACGAGCAGTACTTC; CDR3aa: CASSPRQGEAYEQYF
d_gene: TRBD2; abundance: NA; j_gene: TRBJ2-7; v_gene: TRBV25-1; CDR3nt: TGTGCCAGCAGTGAATTTCTAGCGGGAGTGGCCCACGAGCAGTACTTC; CDR3aa: CASSEFLAGVAHEQYF
d_gene: NA; abundance: few; j_gene: TRBJ1-1; v_gene: TRBV6-6; CDR3nt: TGTGCCAGCAGTTACCTTATCCCGGGCACTGAAGCTTTCTTT; CDR3aa: CASSYLIPGTEAFF
d_gene: NA; abundance: NA; j_gene: TRBJ2-7; v_gene: TRBV7-3; CDR3nt: TGTGCCAGCAGCTTAACGGAGTCCTACGAGCAGTACTTC; CDR3aa: CASSLTESYEQYF
d_gene: TRBD2; abundance: NA; j_gene: TRBJ2-1; v_gene: TRBV30; CDR3nt: TGTGCCTGGTCCCCCACTAGCGGGAGGGCCGGTGAGCAGTTCTTC; CDR3aa: CAWSPTSGRAGEQFF
d_gene: NA; abundance: NA; j_gene: TRBJ2-1; v_gene: TRBV5-4; CDR3nt: TGTGCCAGCAGCTGGCAGAATGAGCAGTTCTTC; CDR3aa: CASSWQNEQFF
d_gene: TRBD1; abundance: NA; j_gene: TRBJ1-1; v_gene: TRBV7-9; CDR3nt: TGTTCCAGCAGCCCTGAACTGACAGGGTCCTTCGTAGCTTTCTTT; CDR3aa: CSSSPELTGSFVAFF
d_gene: NA; abundance: NA; j_gene: TRBJ1-1; v_gene: TRBV5-4; CDR3nt: TGTGCCAGCAGCCGCCCTGAGGAGGGGAACACTGAAGCTTTCTTT; CDR3aa: CASSRPEEGNTEAFF
d_gene: TRBD2; abundance: NA; j_gene: TRBJ2-1; v_gene: TRBV7-3; CDR3nt: TGTGCCAGCAGCCCCACGGGGGGAACTAGCGGGATATACAATGAGCAGTTCTTC; CDR3aa: CASSPTGGTSGIYNEQFF
d_gene: TRBD1; abundance: few; j_gene: TRBJ1-2; v_gene: TRBV4-1; CDR3nt: TGCGCCAGCAGCCAAGGAGGGGGCAGTCTCTATGGCTACACCTTC; CDR3aa: CASSQGGGSLYGYTF
d_gene: TRBD1; abundance: NA; j_gene: TRBJ2-7; v_gene: TRBV6-1; CDR3nt: TGTGCCAGCAGCTCGGACAGGGGGCTGTCCGAGCAGTACTTC; CDR3aa: CASSSDRGLSEQYF